This paragraph covers one T cell receptor beta chain sequence. This sample stems from a study of technical replicates of blood from a handful of donors. Per the germline V gene, CDR1 is LGHNT and CDR2 is FRNRAP. Trimming took 2 bases from V and 6 from J; bases not matched to a gene: 6. The CDR3 consists of 16 residues. TCRdb's copy holds only in-frame clones and misses some; the assay was immunoSEQ multiplex PCR. The data show tens of thousands of clones, approximately 90% seen once. This TCR derives from a human donor in good health. This sequence joins TRBV12-5 and TRBJ1-5; TRBD1 aligns across 11 bases. Sequencing was done on a sample of T cells isolated from PBMCs. The CDR3 DNA follows: TGTGCTAGTGGTTTGAGGACAGGGGGCTACGCTCAGCCCCAGCATTTT. This encodes CASGLRTGGYAQPQHF. Full variable domain (remainder filled in from reference TRBV12-5 and TRBJ1-5): DARVTQTPRHKVTEMGQEVTMRCQPILGHNTVFWYRQTMMQGLELLAYFRNRAPLDDSGMPKDRFSAEMPDATLATLKIQPSEPRDSAVYFCASGLRTGGYAQPQHFGDGTRLSIL.